The 23 T cell receptor beta chains below all came from one sample that was sequenced in a study of T cells expressing NK-cell markers. TCRdb reanalyzed the 5' RACE reads and collapses them to one entry per CDR3 protein, without DNA. In all, the sample yields some 150,000 distinct CDR3 sequences. The sample consisted of blood T cells: a sorted CD56 or NKG2C T cell subset, CD4+ or CD8+ T cells, or bulk PBMC T cells (not recorded which). All receptors come from a man in his late teens or twenties in good health.

V usage is TRBV12-3 or TRBV12-4 and J usage is TRBJ1-3. This CDR3 comprises 11 residues. CDR3 loop: CASSPNFPIYF.

This rearrangement joins TRBV4-3 to TRBJ2-1. This CDR3 has 18 residues. Germline assignment: CDR1 LGHNA and CDR2 YSLEER. The chain's CDR3 is CASSQVVERRNSYNEQFF.

The V and J genes are TRBV27 and TRBJ2-7; TCRdb designates TRBD1, a call that cannot be tested without DNA. CDR3 length: 15 residues. Germline CDR1 is MNHEY and CDR2 is SMNVEV (reference sequence). CDR3 protein: CASSLGVLGRGEQYF.

The genes are TRBV5-6 and TRBJ2-5. The CDR3 length is 13 residues. Germline V gene lookup returns CDR1 SGHDT and CDR2 YYEEEE. The CDR3 region is CASSLQQQETQYF.

The V call is TRBV6-5, the J call TRBJ2-5; there is no DNA to check the TCRdb D call of TRBD1. The CDR3 consists of 14 residues. CDR1 and CDR2 from the germline V gene are MNHEY and SVGAGI. CDR3 amino acids: CASSYLGGWETQYF.

The V call is TRBV27, the J call TRBJ2-1. CDR3 length equals 14 residues. Germline-derived CDR1 and CDR2 are MNHEY and SMNVEV (reference sequence). This CDR3 reads CASSRGTTHNEQFF.

The V and J genes are TRBV7-9 and TRBJ1-1; TCRdb gives TRBD1 as the D gene, but with no DNA this cannot be confirmed. This CDR3 contains 15 residues. Germline loops: CDR1 SEHNR, CDR2 FQNEAQ (reference sequence). CDR3 region: CASSLETGSRTEAFF. The variable domain in full, with the rest retrieved from reference TRBV7-9 and TRBJ1-1, is DTGVSQNPRHKITKRGQNVTFRCDPISEHNRLYWYRQTLGQGPEFLTYFQNEAQLEKSRLLSDRFSAERPKGSFSTLEIQRTEQGDSAMYLCASSLETGSRTEAFFGQGTRLTVV.

The CDR3 sequence is CASSPGQGVVETQYF. The V gene is TRBV11-2, the J gene TRBJ2-5; the D call from TCRdb, TRBD1, cannot be confirmed without DNA. The CDR3 runs 15 residues. CDR1 SGHAT and CDR2 FQNNGV come from the germline V gene.

The J gene is TRBJ2-2, the V gene TRBV7-9. The CDR3 spans 15 residues. Germline V gene data show CDR1 as SEHNR and CDR2 as FQNEAQ (reference sequence). CDR3 protein: CASSLSGRKSGELFF. Complete variable domain (other parts from reference TRBV7-9 and TRBJ2-2): DTGVSQNPRHKITKRGQNVTFRCDPISEHNRLYWYRQTLGQGPEFLTYFQNEAQLEKSRLLSDRFSAERPKGSFSTLEIQRTEQGDSAMYLCASSLSGRKSGELFFGEGSRLTVL.

The chain couples TRBV7-9 to TRBJ2-1. CDR1 is SEHNR and CDR2 is FQNEAQ in the germline V gene (reference sequence). This CDR3 contains 13 residues. CDR3 sequence reads: CASSSQDYNEQFF.

The J gene is TRBJ2-2, the V gene TRBV12-3 or TRBV12-4. The CDR3 covers 13 residues. This CDR3 reads CASSEPVGGELFF.

V gene TRBV23-1 combines with J gene TRBJ1-6; there is no DNA to check the TCRdb D call of TRBD1. TRBV23-1 is recorded as an ORF, its role being uncertain. CDR3 length: 15 residues. The CDR3 protein is CASRPRGRRDSPLHF.

V and J are TRBV27 and TRBJ2-2; the D gene TCRdb calls, TRBD1, cannot be checked with no DNA. From germline, CDR1 is MNHEY and CDR2 SMNVEV (reference sequence). This CDR3 has 15 amino acids. The CDR3 reads CASRFGASGTGELFF.

The chain uses TRBV11-1 and TRBJ2-3; TCRdb proposes TRBD2, but this gene call is untestable without DNA. The CDR3 has 18 residues. Germline values: CDR1 SGHAT, CDR2 FQDESV (reference sequence). CDR3 sequence: CASSPLAGGPVKTDTQYF. Supplemented by reference TRBV11-1 and TRBJ2-3, the full variable domain reads EAEVAQSPRYKITEKSQAVAFWCDPISGHATLYWYRQILGQGPELLVQFQDESVVDDSQLPKDRFSAERLKGVDSTLKIQPAELGDSAMYLCASSPLAGGPVKTDTQYFGPGTRLTVL.

The rearrangement joins TRBV20-1 to TRBJ2-1. The CDR3 loop spans 13 amino acids. Germline values: CDR1 DFQATT, CDR2 SNEGSKA (reference sequence). The CDR3 here is CSARSGVGNEQFF.

The V and J genes are TRBV20-1 and TRBJ2-3; TCRdb picks TRBD1, but there is no DNA to check that call. Germline assignment: CDR1 DFQATT and CDR2 SNEGSKA (reference sequence). This CDR3 is built from 13 residues. The CDR3 reads CSAEGQGTDTQYF.

CDR3 protein: CASRVLSFAGELFF. The chain uses TRBV28 and TRBJ2-2. In germline, CDR1 is MDHEN, CDR2 SYDVKM. The CDR3 sequence is 14 residues long.

The J gene is TRBJ1-1, the V gene TRBV6-1. The CDR3 is 15 amino acids. Germline V gene data show CDR1 as MNHNS and CDR2 as SASEGT. CDR3 sequence: CASSERGLMNTEAFF.

The J gene is TRBJ2-1, the V gene TRBV9; TCRdb proposes TRBD1, but this gene call is untestable without DNA. This CDR3 has 15 residues. CDR1 SGDLS and CDR2 YYNGEE come from the germline V gene. The CDR3 protein is CASSVGRGPGNEQFF.

The J gene is TRBJ2-1, the V gene TRBV11-1; with no DNA, the TCRdb D assignment of TRBD2 cannot be verified. Per germline, CDR1 SGHAT and CDR2 FQDESV (reference sequence). The CDR3 extends over 14 amino acids. CDR3 region: CASSSEGRVNEQFF.

The V gene is TRBV25-1, the J gene TRBJ2-5; with no DNA, the TCRdb D assignment of TRBD1 cannot be verified. The CDR3 has 14 amino acids. The germline CDR1 and CDR2 sequences are MGHDK and SYGVNS. CDR3 sequence: CASTWSGGQETQYF.

The CDR3 spells CAISERSPEQFF. The chain is built from TRBV10-3 and TRBJ2-1; as DNA is missing, the TRBD1 call by TCRdb cannot be tested. The CDR3 consists of 12 residues. Germline V gives CDR1 ENHRY, CDR2 SYGVKD.

The gene calls are TRBV7-6 and TRBJ2-1; TCRdb's D call of TRBD2 is untestable without DNA. CDR3 length equals 15 residues. Germline V lookup: CDR1 SGHVS, CDR2 FNYEAQ. CDR3 region: CASSAGTSLYNEQFF.